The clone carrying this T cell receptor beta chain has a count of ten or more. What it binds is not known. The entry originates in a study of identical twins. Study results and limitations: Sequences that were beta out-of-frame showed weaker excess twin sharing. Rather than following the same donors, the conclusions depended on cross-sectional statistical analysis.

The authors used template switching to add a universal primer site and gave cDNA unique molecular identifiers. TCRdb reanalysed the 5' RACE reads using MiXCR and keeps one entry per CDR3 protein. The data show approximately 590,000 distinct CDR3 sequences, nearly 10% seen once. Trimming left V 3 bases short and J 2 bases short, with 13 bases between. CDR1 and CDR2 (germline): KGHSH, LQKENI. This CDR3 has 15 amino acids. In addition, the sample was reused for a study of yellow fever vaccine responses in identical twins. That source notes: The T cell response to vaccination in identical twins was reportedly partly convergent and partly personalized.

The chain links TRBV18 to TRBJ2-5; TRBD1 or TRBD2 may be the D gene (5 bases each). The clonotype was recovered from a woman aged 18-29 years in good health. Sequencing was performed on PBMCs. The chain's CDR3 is CASSPPGPTQETQYF. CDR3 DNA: TGTGCCAGCTCACCTCCGGGACCTACGCAAGAGACCCAGTACTTC.